This T cell receptor beta chain was sequenced during a study of regulatory T cells in long-lasting Graves disease. TCR beta libraries were built with iRepertoire HTBI primers and Arm-PCR of CDR3 regions. In TCRdb, the multiplex PCR reads were re-called with MiXCR into one record per CDR3 protein. The repertoire includes around 360,000 distinct CDR3 sequences, about a sixth of them detected once, and over 20% sits in the top ten. Details on this clonotype: The antigen remains undetermined.

Time point in this sample: newly diagnosed GD, antithyroid drugs for less than 3 months. PBMC RNA was the source of the TCR library. Study conclusions and caveats: Analyses excluded thyroid tissue, covering peripheral blood alone.

The sample was also linked to a second study, of T cells in Graves' hyperthyroidism and ophthalmopathy. As that study records: During a first-round RT-PCR of the TCR CDR3, the HTBI primer set was used.

Here the sequenced sample was peripheral blood mononuclear cells (PBMCs), taken at new diagnosis, from a patient treated with antithyroid drugs. This TCR came from a woman aged 18-30 years with Graves disease.

The CDR3 nucleotides are TGTGCCAGCAGTGAGGGATCCGGAAACACCATATATTTT. This encodes CASSEGSGNTIYF. This chain joins TRBV2 and TRBJ1-3; D unclear. V lost 3 bases and J 4 bases, leaving 7 bases between the germline ends. The germline V gene has CDR1 SNHLY and CDR2 FYNNEI. The CDR3 runs to 13 residues.